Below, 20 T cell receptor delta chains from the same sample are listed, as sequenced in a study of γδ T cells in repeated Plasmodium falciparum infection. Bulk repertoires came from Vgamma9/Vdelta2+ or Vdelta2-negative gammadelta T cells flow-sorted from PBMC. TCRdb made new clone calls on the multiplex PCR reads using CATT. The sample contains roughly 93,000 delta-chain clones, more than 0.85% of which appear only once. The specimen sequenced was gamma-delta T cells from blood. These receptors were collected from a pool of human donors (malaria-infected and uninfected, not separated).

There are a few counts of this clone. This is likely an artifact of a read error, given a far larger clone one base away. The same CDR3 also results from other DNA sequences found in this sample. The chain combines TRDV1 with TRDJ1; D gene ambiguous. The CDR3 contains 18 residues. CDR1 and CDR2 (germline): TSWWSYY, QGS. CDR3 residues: CALGGWPPIRHYTDKLIF. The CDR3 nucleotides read TGTGCTCTTGGGGGCTGGCCTCCGATTAGGCACTACACCGATAAACTCATTTTT.

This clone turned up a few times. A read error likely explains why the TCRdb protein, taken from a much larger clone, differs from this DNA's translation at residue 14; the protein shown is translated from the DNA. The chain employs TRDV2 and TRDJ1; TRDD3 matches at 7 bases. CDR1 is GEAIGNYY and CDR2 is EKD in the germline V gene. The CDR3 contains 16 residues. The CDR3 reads CACDTLGDKVADKHIF. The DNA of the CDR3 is TGTGCCTGTGACACCCTCGGGGATAAGGTGGCCGATAAACACATCTTT.

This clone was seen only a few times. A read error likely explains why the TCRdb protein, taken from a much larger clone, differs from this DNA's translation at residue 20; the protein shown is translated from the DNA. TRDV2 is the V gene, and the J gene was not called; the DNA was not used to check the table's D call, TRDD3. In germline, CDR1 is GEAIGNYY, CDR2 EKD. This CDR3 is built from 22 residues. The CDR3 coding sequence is TGTGCCTGTGACACTGCTCGTACTGGGGGATATAGGAGCTCCTGGGACACCCGACAGGTGTTTTTC. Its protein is CACDTARTGGYRSSWDTRQVFF.

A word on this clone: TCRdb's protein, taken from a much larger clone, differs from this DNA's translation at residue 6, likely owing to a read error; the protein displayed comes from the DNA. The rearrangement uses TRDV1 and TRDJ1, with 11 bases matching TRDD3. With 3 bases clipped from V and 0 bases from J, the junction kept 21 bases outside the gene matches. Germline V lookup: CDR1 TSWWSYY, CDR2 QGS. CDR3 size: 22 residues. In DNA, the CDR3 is TGTGCTCTTGGGGACCCTTCCTCCTACGGGTTACTGGGGGATAGGAACACCGATAAACTCATCTTT. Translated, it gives CALGDPSSYGLLGDRNTDKLIF.

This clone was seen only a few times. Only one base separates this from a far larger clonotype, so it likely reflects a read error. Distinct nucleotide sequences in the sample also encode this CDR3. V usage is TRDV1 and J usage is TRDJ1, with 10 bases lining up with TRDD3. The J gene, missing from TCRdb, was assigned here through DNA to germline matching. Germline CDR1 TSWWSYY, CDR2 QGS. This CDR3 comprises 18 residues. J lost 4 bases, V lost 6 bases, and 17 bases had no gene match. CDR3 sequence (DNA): TGTGCTCTTGGTATCCACGACCATGGGGGGGATACGAACGATAAACTCATCTTT. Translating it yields CALGIHDHGGDTNDKLIF.

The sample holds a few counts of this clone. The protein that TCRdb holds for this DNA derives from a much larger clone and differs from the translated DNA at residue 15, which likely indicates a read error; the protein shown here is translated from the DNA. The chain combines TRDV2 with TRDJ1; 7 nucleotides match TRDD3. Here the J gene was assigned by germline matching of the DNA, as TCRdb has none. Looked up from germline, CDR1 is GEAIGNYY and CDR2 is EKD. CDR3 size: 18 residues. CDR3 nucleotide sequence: TGTGCCTGTGACACCGTGGGGCGTACTGGGGATTACACCGATAGACTCATCTTT. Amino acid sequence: CACDTVGRTGDYTDRLIF.

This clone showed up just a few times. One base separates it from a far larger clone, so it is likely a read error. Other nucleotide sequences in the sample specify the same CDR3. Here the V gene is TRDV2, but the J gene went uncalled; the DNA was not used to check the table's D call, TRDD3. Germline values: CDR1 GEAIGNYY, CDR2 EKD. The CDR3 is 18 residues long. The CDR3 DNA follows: TGTGCCTGTGACACCATCCTGGGGGACCCCCGGTACACCGATAAGCTCATCTTT. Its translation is CACDTILGDPRYTDKLIF.

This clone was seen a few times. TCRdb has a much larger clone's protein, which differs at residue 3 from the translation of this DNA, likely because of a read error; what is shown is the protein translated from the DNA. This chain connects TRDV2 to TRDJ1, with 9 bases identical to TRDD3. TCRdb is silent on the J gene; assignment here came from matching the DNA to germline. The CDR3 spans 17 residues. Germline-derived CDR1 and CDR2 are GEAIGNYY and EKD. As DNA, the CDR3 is TGTGCCTATGACCCATCACGCACGGGGGGATACCCCGATAAACTCATCTTT. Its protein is CAYDPSRTGGYPDKLIF.

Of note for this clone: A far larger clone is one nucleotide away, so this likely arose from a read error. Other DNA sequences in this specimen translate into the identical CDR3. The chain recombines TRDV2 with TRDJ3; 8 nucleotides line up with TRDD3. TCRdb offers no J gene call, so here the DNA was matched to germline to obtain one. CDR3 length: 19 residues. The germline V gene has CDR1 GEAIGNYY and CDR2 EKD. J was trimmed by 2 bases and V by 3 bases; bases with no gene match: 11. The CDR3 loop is CACDWVLGDTTWDTRQMFF. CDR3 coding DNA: TGTGCCTGTGACTGGGTACTAGGGGATACCACCTGGGACACCCGACAGATGTTTTTC.

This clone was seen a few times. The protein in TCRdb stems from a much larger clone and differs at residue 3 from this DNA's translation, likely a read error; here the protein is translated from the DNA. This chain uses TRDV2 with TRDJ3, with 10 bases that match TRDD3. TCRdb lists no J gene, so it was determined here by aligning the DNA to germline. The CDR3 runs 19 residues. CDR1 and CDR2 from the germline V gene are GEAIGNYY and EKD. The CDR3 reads CARDTVSTGGFRDTRQMFF. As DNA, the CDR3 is TGTGCCCGTGACACAGTCTCTACTGGGGGATTCCGGGACACCCGACAGATGTTTTTC.

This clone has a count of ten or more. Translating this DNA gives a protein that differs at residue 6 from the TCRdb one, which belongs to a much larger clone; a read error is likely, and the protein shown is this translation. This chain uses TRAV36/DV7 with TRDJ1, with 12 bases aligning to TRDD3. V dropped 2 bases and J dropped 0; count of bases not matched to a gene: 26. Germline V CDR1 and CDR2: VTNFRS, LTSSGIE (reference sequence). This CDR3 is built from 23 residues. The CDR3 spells CAVEGLARRNYWGILRYTDKLIF. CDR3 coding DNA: TGTGCTGTGGAAGGGCTTGCGCGACGAAACTACTGGGGGATACTTAGGTACACCGATAAACTCATCTTT.

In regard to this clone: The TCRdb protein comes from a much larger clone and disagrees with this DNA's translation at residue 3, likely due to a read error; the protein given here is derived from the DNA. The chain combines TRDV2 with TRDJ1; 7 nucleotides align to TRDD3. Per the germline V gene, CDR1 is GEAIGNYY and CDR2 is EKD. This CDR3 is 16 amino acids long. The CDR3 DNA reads TGTGCCTTTGACACAGTTTCGGCGGGATACTCCGATAAACTCATCTTT. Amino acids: CAFDTVSAGYSDKLIF.

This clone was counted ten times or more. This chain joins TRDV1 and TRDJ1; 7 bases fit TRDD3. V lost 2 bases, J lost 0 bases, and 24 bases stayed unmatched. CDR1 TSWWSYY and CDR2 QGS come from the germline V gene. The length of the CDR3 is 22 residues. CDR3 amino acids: CALGETPYLGVRGRGYTDKLIF. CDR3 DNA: TGTGCTCTTGGGGAAACACCATATCTGGGGGTTCGGGGCCGTGGGTACACCGATAAACTCATCTTT.

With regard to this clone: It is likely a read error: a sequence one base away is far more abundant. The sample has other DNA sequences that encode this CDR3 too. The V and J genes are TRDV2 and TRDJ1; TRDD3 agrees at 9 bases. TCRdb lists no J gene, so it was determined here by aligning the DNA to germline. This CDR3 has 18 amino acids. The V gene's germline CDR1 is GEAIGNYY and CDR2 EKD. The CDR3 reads CACDTILRTGGDTDKLIF. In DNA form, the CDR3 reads TGCGCCTGTGACACTATCCTACGTACTGGGGGAGACACCGATAAACTCATCTTT.

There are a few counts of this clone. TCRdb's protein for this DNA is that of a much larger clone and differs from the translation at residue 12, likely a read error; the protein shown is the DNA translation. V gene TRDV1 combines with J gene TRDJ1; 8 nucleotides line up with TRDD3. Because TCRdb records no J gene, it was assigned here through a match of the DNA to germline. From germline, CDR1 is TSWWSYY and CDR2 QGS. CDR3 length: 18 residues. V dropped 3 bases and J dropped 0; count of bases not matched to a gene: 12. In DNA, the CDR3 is TGTGCTCTTGGGGACCCAGTTTGGGATACGCACGACACCGATAAACTCATCTTT. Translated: CALGDPVWDTHDTDKLIF.

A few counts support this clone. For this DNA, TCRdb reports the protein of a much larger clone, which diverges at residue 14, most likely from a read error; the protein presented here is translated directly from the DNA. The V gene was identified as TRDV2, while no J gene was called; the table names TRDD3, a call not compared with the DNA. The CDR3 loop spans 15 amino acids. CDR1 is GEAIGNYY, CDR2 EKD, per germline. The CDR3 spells CACDTGLGDADKLTF. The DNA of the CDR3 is TGTGCCTGTGACACCGGACTGGGGGATGCCGATAAACTCACCTTT.

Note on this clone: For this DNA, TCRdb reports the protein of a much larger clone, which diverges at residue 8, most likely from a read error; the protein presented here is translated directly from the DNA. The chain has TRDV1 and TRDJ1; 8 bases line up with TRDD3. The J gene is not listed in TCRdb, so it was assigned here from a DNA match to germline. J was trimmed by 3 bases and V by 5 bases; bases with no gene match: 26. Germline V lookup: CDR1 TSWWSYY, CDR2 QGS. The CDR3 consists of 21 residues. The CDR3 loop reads CALGKLGHLERGDIVPDKLIF. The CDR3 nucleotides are TGTGCTCTTGGGAAGCTTGGACATTTAGAGAGGGGGGATATTGTGCCCGATAAACTCATCTTT.

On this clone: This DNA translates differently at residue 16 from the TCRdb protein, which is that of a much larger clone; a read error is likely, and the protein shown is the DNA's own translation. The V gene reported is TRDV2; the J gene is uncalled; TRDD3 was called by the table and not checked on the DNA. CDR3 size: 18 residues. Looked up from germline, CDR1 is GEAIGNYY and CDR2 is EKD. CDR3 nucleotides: TGTGCCTGTGACACCGTGACTGTAGGAGCCCGGGGGACCGATAAACCCATCTTT. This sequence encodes CACDTVTVGARGTDKPIF.

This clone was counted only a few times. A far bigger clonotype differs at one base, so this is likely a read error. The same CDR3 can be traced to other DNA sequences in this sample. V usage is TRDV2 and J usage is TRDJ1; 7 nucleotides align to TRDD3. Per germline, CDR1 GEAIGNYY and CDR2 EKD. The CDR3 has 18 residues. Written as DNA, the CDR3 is TGTGCCTGTGACACCGTGGGCGGGGGATTACCTTACACTGATAAACTCATCTTT. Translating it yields CACDTVGGGLPYTDKLIF.

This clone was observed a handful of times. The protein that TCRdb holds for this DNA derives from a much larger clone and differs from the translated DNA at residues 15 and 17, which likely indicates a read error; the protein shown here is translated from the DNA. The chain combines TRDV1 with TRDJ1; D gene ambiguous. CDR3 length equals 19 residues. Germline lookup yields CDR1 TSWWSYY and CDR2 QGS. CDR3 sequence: CALGESPPLRPPYTGKPIF. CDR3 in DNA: TGTGCTCTTGGGGAAAGCCCCCCACTCCGTCCACCGTACACCGGTAAACCCATCTTT.